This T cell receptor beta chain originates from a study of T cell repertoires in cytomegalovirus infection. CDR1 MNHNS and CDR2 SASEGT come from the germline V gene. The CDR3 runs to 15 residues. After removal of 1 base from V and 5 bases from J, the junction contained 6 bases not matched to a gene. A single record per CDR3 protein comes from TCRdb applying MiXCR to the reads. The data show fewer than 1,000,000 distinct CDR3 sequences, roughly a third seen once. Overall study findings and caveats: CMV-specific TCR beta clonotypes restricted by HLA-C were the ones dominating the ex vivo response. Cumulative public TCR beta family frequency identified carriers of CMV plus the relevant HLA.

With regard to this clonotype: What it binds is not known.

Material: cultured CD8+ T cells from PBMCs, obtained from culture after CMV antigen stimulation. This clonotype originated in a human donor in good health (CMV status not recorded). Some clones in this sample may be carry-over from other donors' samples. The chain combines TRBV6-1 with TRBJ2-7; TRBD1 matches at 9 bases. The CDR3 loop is CASSEVGQGFNEQYF. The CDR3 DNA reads TGTGCCAGCAGTGAAGTGGGACAGGGTTTCAACGAGCAGTACTTC.